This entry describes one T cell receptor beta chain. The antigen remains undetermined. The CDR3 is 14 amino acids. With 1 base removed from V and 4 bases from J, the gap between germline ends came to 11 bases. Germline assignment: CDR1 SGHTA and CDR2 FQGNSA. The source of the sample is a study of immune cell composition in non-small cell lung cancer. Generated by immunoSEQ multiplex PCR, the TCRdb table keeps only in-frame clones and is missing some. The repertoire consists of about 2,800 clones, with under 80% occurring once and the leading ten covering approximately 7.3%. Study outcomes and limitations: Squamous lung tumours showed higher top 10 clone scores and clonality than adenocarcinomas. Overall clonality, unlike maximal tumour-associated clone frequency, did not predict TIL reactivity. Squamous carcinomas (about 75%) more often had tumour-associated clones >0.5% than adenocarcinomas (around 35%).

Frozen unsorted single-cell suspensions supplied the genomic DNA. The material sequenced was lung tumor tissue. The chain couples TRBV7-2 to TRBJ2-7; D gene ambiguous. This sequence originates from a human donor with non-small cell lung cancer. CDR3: CASSLDFSEYEQYF. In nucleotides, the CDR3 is TGTGCCAGCAGCTTAGACTTCTCCGAATACGAGCAGTACTTC.